Sequencing of this TCR beta chain was carried out in a study of blood T cell repertoires in COVID-19. Across the study: Both acute and convalescent COVID-19 samples were obtained from the United States, Italy and Spain. Sources were T cells, B-cell-depleted T cells, or PBMCs; the material itself was cDNA or gDNA.

As processed by the authors: Estimation of nucleated cell counts was performed using reference gene primer amplification. The data were produced by immunoSEQ multiplex PCR, yet TCRdb's version contains in-frame clones alone and is incomplete. The D gene and trimming were derived from the DNA, and the V and J assignments and clone size from that table. The table lists around 170,000 clones, around 83% of them singletons. V lost 4 bases and J lost 1, with 8 bases in between. The CDR3 covers 13 residues. In the case of this clone: This sample includes further DNA sequences coding for the same CDR3.

J is TRBJ2-7 and V is TRBV12-3 or TRBV12-4, with a possible D match to TRBD2 (5 bases). This clonotype was obtained from a human donor in a cohort sampled during active COVID-19. What was sequenced was peripheral blood. The CDR3 loop reads CASSSSGSYEQYF. For the CDR3, the DNA is TGTGCCAGCAGTTCGAGCGGATCCTACGAGCAGTACTTC.